Reported below is one TCR beta chain. What it binds is not known. Clones were sequenced by immunoSEQ multiplex PCR, and TCRdb holds only the in-frame ones, with some missing. The repertoire has approximately 700,000 clones, less than 80% of them found once; the top ten carry 1.5% to 2%. The study drew its donors from healthy HIV-negative adults without recent acute infections or vaccinations. Trimming cost V 1 base and J 7 bases, with 8 bases left between them. This CDR3 spans 12 amino acids. Germline V gene sequence: CDR1 MDHEN, CDR2 SYDVKM. The sample comes from a study of shared clonotypes between healthy human individuals. Study conclusions and caveats: The expectation was that sequencing depth would affect clonotype sharing among donors.

The receptor comes from a woman aged 25 to 39 in good health. This chain links TRBV28 with TRBJ2-7, with D perhaps matching TRBD2 (6 bases). What was sequenced was memory CD4+ T cells sorted from blood. Subset described: CD45RA-negative fraction. In DNA form, the CDR3 reads TGTGCCAGCAGTTTATTGGGGGGTGAGCAGTACTTC. Translated: CASSLLGGEQYF.